What follows describes a single TCR beta chain. This specimen belongs to a study of T cell changes during pregnancy in multiple sclerosis. Germline V gene data show CDR1 as MDHEN and CDR2 as SYDVKM. The length of the CDR3 is 15 residues. The V and J ends lost 5 bases and 8 bases, in that order; junction bases with no gene match: 10. The data were produced by immunoSEQ multiplex PCR, yet TCRdb's version contains in-frame clones alone and is incomplete. The profile shows approximately 84,000 clones, about 94% of them singletons. The material was peripheral blood, obtained in the third trimester of pregnancy. This chain uses TRBV28 with TRBJ1-4, with TRBD1 identical over 8 bases. The source is a female donor with multiple sclerosis, enrolled in a pregnancy study. CDR3 in amino acids: CASSKPGGREEKLFF. CDR3 DNA: TGTGCCAGCAGTAAGCCAGGGGGCAGGGAAGAAAAACTGTTTTTT.